What follows describes a single T cell receptor (beta chain). Its antigen remains unknown. The study sequenced TCR beta in blood CD8+ and CD4+ T cells. The data stem from a study of CD8 T cells in Susac syndrome. CDR3 length equals 14 residues. Unmatched junction bases numbered 11, after V lost 10 bases and J lost 5 bases. Germline V gene data show CDR1 as MDHEN and CDR2 as SYDVKM. Study-wide results and caveats: It was in TEMRA cells and active patients that Susac CD8+ clonal expansion peaked.

cDNA came from approximately 0.5 to 1 ug RNA primed by random hexamers. TCRdb reanalysed the immunoSEQ multiplex PCR reads using MiXCR and keeps one entry per CDR3 protein. The table lists more than 70,000 distinct CDR3 sequences, approximately 93% of them singletons, with about 0.5% in the top ten. Sequencing was done on a sample of CD8+ T cells from PBMCs. The V gene is TRBV28, the J gene TRBJ2-5; TRBD2 agrees at 9 bases. This sequence originates from a human donor with Susac syndrome. The CDR3 sequence: CATGTSLDGETQYF. For the CDR3, the DNA is TGTGCCACGGGGACTAGCCTGGACGGGGAGACCCAGTACTTC.